A single sample is the source of the 30 T cell receptor beta chains below, sequenced in a study of T cells in Graves' hyperthyroidism and ophthalmopathy. Amplification of TCR beta CDR3 regions used RNA as the template. First-round RT-PCR targeting the TCR CDR3 was performed with the HTBI primer set. MiXCR, run by TCRdb on the multiplex PCR reads, gives a single entry per CDR3 protein. The table has about 580,000 distinct CDR3 sequences, around 14% seen once. Sequencing was done on a sample of blood. The receptors here all came from a woman aged 25 to 39 with Graves' hyperthyroidism that later progressed to Graves' ophthalmopathy.

A few counts support this clonotype. The rearrangement joins TRBV20-1 to TRBJ2-3; 11 bases align to TRBD2. The CDR3 loop spans 16 amino acids. CDR1 is DFQATT and CDR2 is SNEGSKA in the germline V gene (reference sequence). J was trimmed by 2 bases and V by 2 bases; bases with no gene match: 6. CDR3 bases: TGCAGTGCTAGATCCGGGACTAGCGGATACACAGATACGCAGTATTTT. Amino acids: CSARSGTSGYTDTQYF.

The sample holds many counts of this clonotype. The V and J genes are TRBV7-9 and TRBJ1-6, with no clear D. The CDR3 runs to 12 residues. CDR1 and CDR2 from the germline V gene are SEHNR and FQNEAQ (reference sequence). The V end lost 1 base, the J end lost 9 bases, and 4 bases lay between the germline ends. The DNA of the CDR3 is TGTGCCAGCAGCTTAGATGGTTCACCCCTCCACTTT. Amino acid sequence: CASSLDGSPLHF.

This clonotype was counted many times. The chain joins TRBV2 to TRBJ2-5; a weak D match, TRBD2 (5 bases). Trimming took off 10 bases at V and 3 bases at J, with 9 bases between the two ends. The CDR3 spans 11 residues. Germline V gives CDR1 SNHLY, CDR2 FYNNEI. The CDR3 nucleotides are TGTGCCACCATGGGAGAAGAGACCCAGTACTTC. Translated, it gives CATMGEETQYF.

This clonotype was counted only a few times. This sequence joins TRBV19 and TRBJ1-5, with D possibly being TRBD1 (5 bases). Germline CDR1 is LNHDA and CDR2 is SQIVND (reference sequence). This CDR3 has 13 amino acids. Between the trimmed V and J ends, which lost 3 bases and 4 bases, there was a span of 7 bases. This CDR3 is CASSMQGNQPQHF. The CDR3 DNA follows: TGTGCCAGTAGTATGCAGGGAAATCAGCCCCAGCATTTT. Complete variable domain (other parts from reference TRBV19 and TRBJ1-5): DGGITQSPKYLFRKEGQNVTLSCEQNLNHDAMYWYRQDPGQGLRLIYYSQIVNDFQKGDIAEGYSVSREKKESFPLTVTSAQKNPTAFYLCASSMQGNQPQHFGDGTRLSIL.

This clonotype has ten or more counts. CDR3 sequence: CASSRDRANYGYTF. The CDR3 nucleotides are TGTGCCAGTAGCCGCGACCGCGCTAACTATGGCTACACCTTC. The J gene is TRBJ1-2, the V gene TRBV19; D remains ambiguous. Germline CDR1 is LNHDA and CDR2 is SQIVND (reference sequence). Trimming cost V 6 bases and J 0 bases, with 11 bases left between them. The CDR3 consists of 14 residues.

The chain has TRBV27 and TRBJ2-7; 7 nucleotides line up with TRBD2. The CDR3 runs to 15 residues. Germline V gene sequence: CDR1 MNHEY, CDR2 SMNVEV (reference sequence). Trimming cost V 3 bases and J 0 bases; bases outside gene matches: 5. CDR3 residues: CASSFAGDTSYEQYF. For the CDR3, the DNA is TGTGCCAGCAGTTTCGCGGGAGACACCTCCTACGAGCAGTACTTC.

The rearrangement joins TRBV3-1 to TRBJ2-3; 11 bases map to TRBD2. The CDR3 is 16 amino acids. From germline, CDR1 is LGHDT and CDR2 YNNKEL (reference sequence). The ends lost 2 bases at V and 2 bases at J; junction bases unmatched: 3. The CDR3 spells CASSQIAGGDTDTQYF. The CDR3 DNA follows: TGTGCCAGCAGCCAAATAGCGGGGGGGGACACAGATACGCAGTATTTT.

This clonotype was recorded at least ten times. The chain joins TRBV28 to TRBJ1-5, with D possibly TRBD1 on 6 matching bases. Germline V lookup: CDR1 MDHEN, CDR2 SYDVKM. This CDR3 has 17 residues. V was trimmed by 6 bases and J by 2 bases, leaving 20 bases between them. The CDR3 here is CASSIWGARRRNQPQHF. DNA for the CDR3: TGTGCCAGCAGCATTTGGGGGGCCCGGCGACGCAATCAGCCCCAGCATTTT.

This clonotype was seen at least ten times. The CDR3 DNA reads TGTGCCTGGACTGACCCGGGGACAGGGGCTCTGAACACTGAAGCTTTCTTT. This gives the protein CAWTDPGTGALNTEAFF. The chain uses TRBV30 and TRBJ1-1; TRBD1 matches at 10 bases. Per the germline V gene, CDR1 is GTSNPN and CDR2 is SVGIG (reference sequence). There are 17 residues in the CDR3. The ends lost 4 bases at V and 0 bases at J; junction bases unmatched: 11.

This clonotype has ten or more counts. The chain links TRBV10-3 to TRBJ1-2; no clear D. The germline V gene has CDR1 ENHRY and CDR2 SYGVKD. The V end lost 6 bases, the J end lost 0 bases, and 8 bases lay between the germline ends. This CDR3 region has 13 residues. CDR3 bases: TGTGCCATCAGACCAGAGTCTAACTATGGCTACACCTTC. This encodes CAIRPESNYGYTF.

This clonotype has at least ten counts. This sequence joins TRBV20-1 and TRBJ1-3; the D is unclear. Per the germline V gene, CDR1 is DFQATT and CDR2 is SNEGSKA (reference sequence). This CDR3 spans 13 amino acids. V was shortened by 3 bases and J by 0 bases, with 6 bases between the two germline ends. Here the CDR3 DNA reads TGCAGTGCTAGGGACTCCTCTGGAAACACCATATATTTT. It is translated as CSARDSSGNTIYF.

This clonotype has just a few counts. The chain couples TRBV24-1 to TRBJ2-2; the match to TRBD2 covers 8 bases. With 7 bases clipped from V and 7 bases from J, the junction kept 7 bases outside the gene matches. Germline CDR1 and CDR2: KGHDR and SFDVKD. The CDR3 consists of 14 residues. CDR3 in DNA: TGTGCCACCAGCCCGGGGGGGGCGAACGGGGAGCTGTTTTTT. This translates into CATSPGGANGELFF.

This clonotype occurred a few times. This chain links TRBV19 with TRBJ2-7, with TRBD2 matching over 8 bases. The CDR3 is 15 amino acids. Per germline, CDR1 LNHDA and CDR2 SQIVND (reference sequence). Trimming at V came to 0 bases and at J to 2 bases, leaving 3 bases not matched to a gene. CDR3 bases: TGTGCCAGTAGTATAGAAGCGGGGGCCACCTACGAGCAGTACTTC. The encoded protein is CASSIEAGATYEQYF.

Ten or more counts support this clonotype. The CDR3 loop reads CASSGGQASDSYEQYF. CDR3 sequence (DNA): TGTGCCAGCAGCGGGGGCCAGGCATCTGATTCCTACGAGCAGTACTTC. The rearrangement joins TRBV6-1 to TRBJ2-7; either TRBD1 or TRBD2 may fit D (6 bases each). V was clipped by 6 bases and J by 1 base, with 19 bases between them. The CDR3 runs to 16 residues. Germline lookup yields CDR1 MNHNS and CDR2 SASEGT.

The table lists this clonotype with many counts. This chain links TRBV6-2 or TRBV6-3 with TRBJ2-3; D is ambiguous. The CDR3 extends over 12 amino acids. From germline, CDR1 is MNHEY and CDR2 SVGEGT. Trimming pared 7 bases from V and 10 bases from J, leaving 15 bases between. The CDR3 sequence: CASTPGSRAQYF. The CDR3 DNA follows: TGTGCCAGCACACCCGGAAGTAGAGCGCAGTATTTT.

In this sample, this clonotype turned up many times. This chain uses TRBV6-2 or TRBV6-3 with TRBJ1-2; D not resolved. Per germline, CDR1 MNHEY and CDR2 SVGEGT. This CDR3 has 15 amino acids. V was cut by 5 bases and J by 3 bases, with 16 bases left in between. CDR3 DNA sequence: TGTGCCAGCAGTCCGGGCTTGGACGGCTACTATGGCTACACCTTC. The encoded protein is CASSPGLDGYYGYTF.

This clonotype was seen many times. The gene calls are TRBV15 and TRBJ2-7, with 10 bases fitting TRBD1. V lost 0 bases to trimming and J lost 3 bases; unmatched junction nucleotides: 2. This CDR3 comprises 15 residues. Germline V gene data show CDR1 as LNHNV and CDR2 as YYDKDF (reference sequence). Written as DNA, the CDR3 is TGTGCCACCAGCAGAGAGGGACAGGGGCACTACGAGCAGTACTTC. This gives the protein CATSREGQGHYEQYF. The whole variable domain, filled in from reference TRBV15 and TRBJ2-7, reads DAMVIQNPRYQVTQFGKPVTLSCSQTLNHNVMYWYQQKSSQAPKLLFHYYDKDFNNEADTPDNFQSRRPNTSFCFLDIRSPGLGDTAMYLCATSREGQGHYEQYFGPGTRLTVT.

This clonotype was picked up many times. V and J are TRBV12-5 and TRBJ1-2, with 7 positions matching TRBD1. The CDR3 runs to 14 residues. The V gene end was trimmed by 5 bases and the J gene end by 8 bases; junction bases not matched to a gene: 11. Looked up from germline, CDR1 is LGHNT and CDR2 is FRNRAP. The CDR3 region is CASGPDPGGRGYTF. CDR3 in DNA: TGTGCTAGTGGTCCGGATCCAGGGGGTCGCGGCTACACCTTC.

In its sample, this clonotype was seen many times. J is TRBJ2-1 and V is TRBV30, with D possibly matching TRBD2 (5 bases). The CDR3 spans 14 residues. V lost 3 bases and J 6 bases, leaving 15 bases between the germline ends. Germline CDR1 GTSNPN, CDR2 SVGIG (reference sequence). This chain's CDR3 is CAWRPRRVINEQFF. For the CDR3, the DNA is TGTGCCTGGAGGCCCCGGCGGGTTATCAATGAGCAGTTCTTC.

This clonotype came up a few times. The chain combines TRBV14 with TRBJ1-2; D is unclear. The V end lost 1 base, the J end lost 8 bases, and 8 bases lay between the germline ends. This CDR3 is 12 amino acids long. Germline-derived CDR1 and CDR2 are SGHDN and FVKESK. The CDR3 reads CASSQGGGGYTF. The CDR3 bases are TGTGCCAGCAGCCAAGGCGGAGGGGGCTACACCTTC.

This clonotype was seen ten or more times. This chain joins TRBV19 and TRBJ1-1; the match to TRBD1 covers 7 bases. The length of the CDR3 is 13 residues. Trimming took 3 bases from V and 4 from J; bases not matched to a gene: 2. Germline V gene data show CDR1 as LNHDA and CDR2 as SQIVND (reference sequence). The CDR3 DNA reads as TGTGCCAGTAGTATCGGACAGGCCACTGAAGCTTTCTTT. Its translation: CASSIGQATEAFF.

This clonotype occurred many times. The CDR3 sequence: CASSGASDNEQFF. The CDR3, as DNA: TGCGCCAGCAGTGGTGCTAGCGACAATGAGCAGTTCTTC. This chain uses TRBV10-2 with TRBJ2-1, with a tentative D call TRBD2 (6 bases). This CDR3 is built from 13 residues. Germline CDR1 and CDR2: WSHSY and SAAADI. Trimming shortened V by 4 bases and J by 5 bases, and 9 bases separated the two germline ends.

This clonotype has at least ten counts. The chain has TRBV19 and TRBJ2-3; D is unresolved. The V and J ends lost 1 base and 10 bases respectively, with 9 bases between them. Per the germline V gene, CDR1 is LNHDA and CDR2 is SQIVND (reference sequence). The CDR3 spans 12 residues. CDR3 sequence reads: CASSIGDGAQYF. The CDR3 DNA reads TGTGCCAGTAGTATAGGGGATGGGGCGCAGTATTTT.

This clonotype has a handful of counts. J is TRBJ2-2 and V is TRBV10-3; D may be TRBD1 (6 bases). There are 15 residues in the CDR3. Trimming stripped 10 bases from V and 3 bases from J, with 18 bases between. Germline CDR1 and CDR2: ENHRY and SYGVKD. The CDR3 region has the DNA TGTGCCACCAGGAAGGCACAGGGTGACACCGGGGAGCTGTTTTTT. Amino acids: CATRKAQGDTGELFF.

This clonotype was recorded many times. The J gene is TRBJ2-3, the V gene TRBV11-3; 10 bases map to TRBD2. V lost 5 bases to trimming and J lost 1 base; unmatched junction nucleotides: 6. Germline CDR1 reads SGHNT; CDR2 reads YENEEA. The CDR3 contains 16 residues. CDR3 nucleotide sequence: TGTGCCAGCAGCGCTTGGACTAGCGGTGGCACAGATACGCAGTATTTT. As protein: CASSAWTSGGTDTQYF. Combining the CDR3 with reference TRBV11-3 and TRBJ2-3 gives the whole variable domain EAGVVQSPRYKIIEKKQPVAFWCNPISGHNTLYWYLQNLGQGPELLIRYENEEAVDDSQLPKDRFSAERLKGVDSTLKIQPAELGDSAVYLCASSAWTSGGTDTQYFGPGTRLTVL.

This clonotype occurred a few times. The chain combines TRBV20-1 with TRBJ2-3, with 9 positions matching TRBD2. The germline V gene has CDR1 DFQATT and CDR2 SNEGSKA (reference sequence). The CDR3 runs 12 residues. CDR3 sequence: CGRTSDTDTQYF. The CDR3 DNA reads TGCGGAAGGACTAGCGACACAGATACGCAGTATTTT.

This clonotype was recorded a few times. V gene TRBV19 combines with J gene TRBJ1-2; 8 bases fit TRBD1. The germline V gene encodes CDR1 LNHDA and CDR2 SQIVND (reference sequence). Trimming at V came to 8 bases and at J to 4 bases, leaving 12 bases not matched to a gene. This CDR3 has 15 residues. The CDR3 protein is CASGNRDRFLYGYTF. The CDR3 bases are TGTGCCAGTGGTAATCGGGACAGGTTCCTCTATGGCTACACCTTC.

This clonotype appeared many times. The CDR3 sequence: CSASLGAGGEQYF. CDR3 coding DNA: TGCAGTGCTTCCCTAGGAGCGGGAGGCGAGCAGTACTTC. This chain uses TRBV20-1 with TRBJ2-7; TRBD2 aligns across 9 bases. The CDR3 runs to 13 residues. Germline loops: CDR1 DFQATT, CDR2 SNEGSKA (reference sequence). Trimming took 5 bases from V and 6 from J; bases not matched to a gene: 8.

This chain links TRBV29-1 with TRBJ2-7; TRBD1 is a possible D gene (5 bases). CDR1 and CDR2 (germline): SQVTM, ANQGSEA. The V end lost 2 bases, the J end lost 3 bases, and 11 bases lay between the germline ends. This CDR3 spans 13 amino acids. The CDR3 is CSVEPLDSYEQYF. In DNA, the CDR3 is TGCAGCGTTGAACCCCTCGACAGCTACGAGCAGTACTTC.

This clonotype was seen ten or more times. This chain links TRBV7-9 with TRBJ2-3; the D gene is possibly TRBD1 (5 bases). The length of the CDR3 is 14 residues. Trimming cost V 5 bases and J 3 bases, with 12 bases left between them. CDR1 is SEHNR, CDR2 FQNEAQ, per germline (reference sequence). The CDR3 bases are TGTGCCAGCAGCCAGACTTCAGGGACAGATACGCAGTATTTT. Translated, it gives CASSQTSGTDTQYF. The variable domain in full, completed from reference TRBV7-9 and TRBJ2-3, reads DTGVSQNPRHKITKRGQNVTFRCDPISEHNRLYWYRQTLGQGPEFLTYFQNEAQLEKSRLLSDRFSAERPKGSFSTLEIQRTEQGDSAMYLCASSQTSGTDTQYFGPGTRLTVL.